These 10 T cell receptor beta chains were all obtained from the same sample, sequenced in a study of blood T cell repertoires in COVID-19. The repertoire was sequenced with immunoSEQ multiplex PCR; TCRdb's copy has only in-frame clones and lacks some. The profile shows 200,000 or so clones, about 80% of them singletons. Sequences were obtained from PBMCs or T cells enriched from blood (not recorded which). The receptors here all came from a woman aged 35 to 49 with acute COVID-19.

The chain carries TRBV5-4 and TRBJ2-3; no clear D. The CDR3 is 15 residues long. The germline V gene has CDR1 SGHNT and CDR2 YYREEE (reference sequence). Trimming pared 0 bases from V and 6 bases from J, leaving 14 bases between. The chain's CDR3 is CASSLELVDRDTQYF. CDR3 DNA: TGTGCCAGCAGCTTGGAGCTAGTGGATCGGGATACGCAGTATTTT.

The chain links TRBV6-5 to TRBJ1-3; TRBD1 aligns across 11 bases. In germline, CDR1 is MNHEY, CDR2 SVGAGI. J lost 2 bases, V lost 6 bases, and 3 bases had no gene match. This CDR3 spans 15 amino acids. As DNA, the CDR3 is TGTGCCAGCAGAACGGGACAGGGGGCTGGAAACACCATATATTTT. It translates to CASRTGQGAGNTIYF.

This clone was observed at least ten times. The chain employs TRBV6-4 and TRBJ2-2; tentatively, D is TRBD2 (6 bases). CDR1 is MRHNA, CDR2 SNTAGT, per germline. The CDR3 runs to 11 residues. V was trimmed by 10 bases and J by 6 bases, leaving 9 bases between them. CDR3 nucleotides: TGTGCCACAAGGGAGGCCGGGGAGCTGTTTTTT. Protein sequence: CATREAGELFF.

This sequence joins TRBV18 and TRBJ2-2; D is possibly TRBD2 (5 bases). V gave up 3 bases and J gave up 7 bases, with 9 bases separating them. Germline V gives CDR1 KGHSH, CDR2 LQKENI. The CDR3 is 13 amino acids. CDR3 sequence (DNA): TGTGCCAGCTCACCGGACTTTAACGGGGAGCTGTTTTTT. It is translated as CASSPDFNGELFF.

Note on this clone: One end of the junction is discordant with germline, which a read error may explain. The CDR3 nucleotides are TGTGCCAGCGGGGGCCCCCAGGCTTTC. It specifies CASGGPQAF. This chain joins TRBV7-9 and TRBJ2-6, with D perhaps TRBD1 (6 bases). Germline V gene data show CDR1 as SEHNR and CDR2 as FQNEAQ (reference sequence). The CDR3 is 9 residues long.

This clone was picked up one time. The chain carries TRBV30 and TRBJ2-4; tentatively, D is TRBD1 (5 bases). The CDR3 length is 13 residues. V was pared by 0 bases and J by 9 bases, with 12 bases between. In germline, CDR1 is GTSNPN, CDR2 SVGIG (reference sequence). The CDR3 spells CAWSVMGRGIQYF. The CDR3 DNA follows: TGTGCCTGGAGTGTTATGGGGCGAGGCATTCAGTACTTC.

V and J are TRBV11-3 and TRBJ2-2; D may be TRBD2 (5 bases). The length of the CDR3 is 13 residues. The germline CDR1 and CDR2 sequences are SGHNT and YENEEA. V lost 2 bases, J lost 7 bases, and 8 bases lay in between. The chain's CDR3 is CASSLRESGELFF. Here the CDR3 DNA reads TGTGCCAGCAGCTTAAGGGAGAGCGGGGAGCTGTTTTTT.

This chain uses TRBV12-5 with TRBJ2-1; 7 bases line up with TRBD1. Germline values: CDR1 LGHNT, CDR2 FRNRAP. V lost 0 bases and J lost 1; bases outside the gene matches: 6. This CDR3 has 17 residues. The CDR3, as DNA: TGTGCTAGTGGTTTGGTACGGGACAGTAAATCCTACAATGAGCAGTTCTTC. It specifies CASGLVRDSKSYNEQFF. Full variable domain (rest looked up from reference TRBV12-5 and TRBJ2-1): DARVTQTPRHKVTEMGQEVTMRCQPILGHNTVFWYRQTMMQGLELLAYFRNRAPLDDSGMPKDRFSAEMPDATLATLKIQPSEPRDSAVYFCASGLVRDSKSYNEQFFGPGTRLTVL.

The V call is TRBV28, the J call TRBJ2-1; D is undetermined. Trimming left V 8 bases short and J 7 bases short, with 9 bases between. The germline CDR1 and CDR2 sequences are MDHEN and SYDVKM. This CDR3 is 11 amino acids long. The CDR3: CASASGNEQFF. In nucleotides, the CDR3 is TGTGCCAGCGCCTCGGGTAATGAGCAGTTCTTC.

The chain couples TRBV11-2 to TRBJ1-2; D not certain. Germline V gene sequence: CDR1 SGHAT, CDR2 FQNNGV. CDR3 size: 12 residues. The V end was cut by 6 bases, the J end by 6 bases, with 11 bases between. The CDR3 loop reads CASRAMRDGYTF. The DNA for the CDR3 is TGTGCCAGCAGGGCAATGCGGGATGGCTACACCTTC. The whole variable domain, remainder taken from reference TRBV11-2 and TRBJ1-2, is EAGVAQSPRYKIIEKRQSVAFWCNPISGHATLYWYQQILGQGPKLLIQFQNNGVVDDSQLPKDRFSAERLKGVDSTLKIQPAKLEDSAVYLCASRAMRDGYTFGSGTRLTVV.